This T cell receptor (beta chain) was recorded in a study of blood T cell repertoires in COVID-19. Study background: For recovered donors of Cohort 3, there were two negative PCRs, clearance, or symptom resolution. The cDNA or gDNA used as material had been derived from T cells, B-cell-depleted T cells, or PBMCs.

Germline V CDR1 and CDR2: SGHDN, FVKESK. The CDR3 is made up of 14 amino acids. V gave up 4 bases and J gave up 8 bases; unmatched junction bases: 8. Allocation to cohorts depended on clinical history reported by the participants. Only in-frame clones appear in the TCRdb table, and some are missing; sequencing was by immunoSEQ multiplex PCR. The sample includes under 300,000 clones, 70% to 90% seen only once; the top ten take around 2%. The sample was PBMCs or T cells enriched from blood (not recorded which). This clonotype was obtained from a woman in her fifties or sixties in a cohort exposed to, infected with or recovered from COVID-19 (not recorded which). The chain is built from TRBV14 and TRBJ1-2; 9 bases map to TRBD1. CDR3 loop: CASSRKQGAVGYTF. For the CDR3, the DNA is TGTGCCAGCAGCCGAAAACAGGGGGCGGTAGGCTACACCTTC. Filled out from reference TRBV14 and TRBJ1-2, the complete variable domain reads EAGVTQFPSHSVIEKGQTVTLRCDPISGHDNLYWYRRVMGKEIKFLLHFVKESKQDESGMPNNRFLAERTGGTYSTLKVQPAELEDSGVYFCASSRKQGAVGYTFGSGTRLTVV.